The rows below give T cell receptor beta chains drawn from one sample of a study of identical twins. TCRdb reprocessed the 5' RACE reads with MiXCR, giving one entry per CDR3 protein. The table has 1.5 million to 2 million distinct CDR3 sequences, less than 35% seen once; the top ten hold about 0.25%. The specimen sequenced was cord blood. The receptors were sampled from a newborn girl in good health. Each CDR3 is given with its conserved first and last residue. Fields, in order: CDR3 length, J gene, V gene, CDR3 protein.

length: 12; J: TRBJ1-6; V: TRBV20-1; CDR3: CSARGQSRSLHF
length: 15; J: -; V: TRBV3-1; CDR3: CTSSLLTGLKGEQYF
length: 15; J: TRBJ1-5; V: TRBV28; CDR3: CASSLRMNSNQPQHF
length: 16; J: TRBJ2-7; V: TRBV27; CDR3: CASSRRPSGLSYEQYF
length: 15; J: TRBJ2-1; V: TRBV20-1; CDR3: CSASAIAGVLNEQFF
length: 14; J: TRBJ2-3; V: TRBV12-5; CDR3: CASGFTRVTDTQYF
length: 14; J: TRBJ2-7; V: TRBV20-1; CDR3: CSARDRLVIHEQYF
length: 13; J: TRBJ2-7; V: TRBV20-1; CDR3: CSARSGYSYEQYF
length: 18; J: TRBJ2-1; V: TRBV27; CDR3: CASSLLQLAGSSYNEQFF
length: 16; J: -; V: TRBV28; CDR3: CASSLSTLAGTNEQYF
length: 16; J: TRBJ1-5; V: TRBV4-1; CDR3: CASSQDPGIPNQPQHF
length: 15; J: TRBJ2-3; V: TRBV11-2; CDR3: CASSLTTGGENTQYF
length: 13; J: TRBJ1-6; V: TRBV30; CDR3: CAWSVRGNSPLHF
length: 19; J: TRBJ2-4; V: TRBV4-2; CDR3: CASAETGTSGSATKNIQYF
length: 16; J: TRBJ2-7; V: TRBV7-2; CDR3: CASSWEYYPRVPEQYF
length: 13; J: TRBJ1-2; V: TRBV20-1; CDR3: CSAWNREDYGYTF
length: 15; J: TRBJ2-3; V: TRBV2; CDR3: CASSEASGRTDTQYF
length: 13; J: TRBJ2-5; V: TRBV5-1; CDR3: CASSSGPEETQYF
length: 16; J: TRBJ2-7; V: TRBV7-9; CDR3: CASSLATGTLSYEQYF
length: 13; J: TRBJ1-1; V: TRBV5-4; CDR3: CAGSAIGATEAFF
length: 13; J: TRBJ2-1; V: TRBV11-3; CDR3: CASSLSGSAKQFF
length: 14; J: TRBJ2-3; V: TRBV2; CDR3: CASSSKNLGTFKYF
length: 19; J: TRBJ2-5; V: TRBV6-5; CDR3: CASSYSSPGRRQSQETQYF
length: 14; J: TRBJ2-1; V: TRBV20-1; CDR3: CSAIPGFKWNEQFF
length: 13; J: TRBJ2-7; V: TRBV15; CDR3: CATSQGQGDEQYF
length: 14; J: TRBJ2-7; V: TRBV9; CDR3: CASSPSGRTYEQYF
length: 13; J: TRBJ2-3; V: TRBV29-1; CDR3: CSGRTSGTDTQYF
length: 17; J: TRBJ2-3; V: TRBV29-1; CDR3: CSVEAGGPPSTTDTQYF
length: 13; J: TRBJ2-7; V: TRBV29-1; CDR3: CSVAIGQGDEQYF
length: 13; J: TRBJ1-2; V: TRBV2; CDR3: CASGGQGANGYTF
length: 15; J: TRBJ2-3; V: TRBV11-1; CDR3: CASSPTPTTTDTQYF
length: 12; J: TRBJ2-7; V: TRBV2; CDR3: CASTGISYEQYF
length: 16; J: -; V: TRBV20-1; CDR3: CSARDWSSGTYNEQYF
length: 13; J: TRBJ1-5; V: TRBV20-1; CDR3: CSASHQINQPQHF
length: 13; J: TRBJ2-1; V: TRBV2; CDR3: CASRRQGGNEQFF
length: 14; J: TRBJ1-1; V: TRBV7-2; CDR3: CASSLVTPFTEAFF
length: 11; J: TRBJ2-1; V: TRBV11-2; CDR3: CASTGGHEQFF
length: 14; J: TRBJ2-3; V: TRBV5-1; CDR3: CASSLRTGRDTQYF
length: 11; J: TRBJ2-7; V: TRBV20-1; CDR3: CSATPLYEQYF
length: 13; J: TRBJ2-7; V: TRBV29-1; CDR3: CSVVGLAGVEQYF
length: 20; J: TRBJ1-5; V: TRBV4-1; CDR3: CASSQHPLRGRDWENQPQHF
length: 16; J: TRBJ2-4; V: TRBV4-2; CDR3: CASSQTSGGDKNIQYF
length: 12; J: TRBJ2-1; V: TRBV20-1; CDR3: CSARYSVNEQFF
length: 13; J: TRBJ1-5; V: TRBV29-1; CDR3: CSVAPGGDQPQHF
length: 14; J: TRBJ2-1; V: TRBV28; CDR3: CASKPGGTYNEQFF
length: 16; J: TRBJ2-1; V: TRBV4-2; CDR3: CASSQPGQGFHNEQFF